This T cell receptor (beta chain) stems from a study of CD8 T cells in Susac syndrome. The authors reverse transcribed about 0.45 to 1 ug RNA with random hexamers. Each CDR3 protein is one row after TCRdb ran MiXCR on the immunoSEQ multiplex PCR reads. The sample has 150,000 to 200,000 distinct CDR3 sequences, roughly 95% seen once. The CDR3 loop spans 13 amino acids. V trimming: 10 bases; J trimming: 5 bases; junction bases outside the gene matches: 9. Germline V gene sequence: CDR1 ENHRY, CDR2 SYGVKD. The V gene is TRBV10-3, the J gene TRBJ2-3; 7 positions agree with TRBD2. The sequence derives from a human donor in good health. Input material: CD4+ T cells from PBMCs. The CDR3 DNA sequence: TGTGCCAAGAGCGTAGCGGGCGGAGATACGCAGTATTTT. This gives the protein CAKSVAGGDTQYF.